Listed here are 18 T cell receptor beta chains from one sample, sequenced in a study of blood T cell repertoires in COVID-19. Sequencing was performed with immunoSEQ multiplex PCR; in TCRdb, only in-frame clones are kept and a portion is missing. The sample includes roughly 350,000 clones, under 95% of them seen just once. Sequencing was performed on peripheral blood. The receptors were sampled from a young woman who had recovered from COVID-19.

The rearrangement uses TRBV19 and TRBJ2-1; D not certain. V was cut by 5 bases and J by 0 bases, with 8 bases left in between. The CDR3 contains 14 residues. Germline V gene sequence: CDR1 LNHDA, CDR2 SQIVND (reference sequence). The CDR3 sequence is CASSVRASYNEQFF. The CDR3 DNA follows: TGTGCCAGTAGTGTGAGAGCCTCCTACAATGAGCAGTTCTTC.

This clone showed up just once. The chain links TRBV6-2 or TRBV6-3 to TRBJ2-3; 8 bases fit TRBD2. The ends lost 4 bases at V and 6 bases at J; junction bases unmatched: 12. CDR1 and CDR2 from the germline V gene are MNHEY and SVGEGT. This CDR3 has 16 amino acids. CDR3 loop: CASSSPSGGTDDTQYF. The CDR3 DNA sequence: TGTGCCAGCAGTTCCCCAAGCGGGGGTACAGATGATACGCAGTATTTT.

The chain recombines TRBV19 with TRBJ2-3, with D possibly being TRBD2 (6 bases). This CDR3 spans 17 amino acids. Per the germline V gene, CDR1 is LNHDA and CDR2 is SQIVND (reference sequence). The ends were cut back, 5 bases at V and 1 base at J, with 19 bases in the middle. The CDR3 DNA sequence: TGTGCCAGTAGTGCGCGGGACTCCTCCTCGGGCACAGATACGCAGTATTTT. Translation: CASSARDSSSGTDTQYF.

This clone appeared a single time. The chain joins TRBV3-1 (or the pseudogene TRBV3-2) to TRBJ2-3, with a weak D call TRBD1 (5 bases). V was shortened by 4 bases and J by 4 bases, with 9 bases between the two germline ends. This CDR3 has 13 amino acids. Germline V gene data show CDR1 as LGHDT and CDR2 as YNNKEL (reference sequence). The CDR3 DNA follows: TGTGCCAGCAGCCGAAGGGGCGCAGATACGCAGTATTTT. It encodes CASSRRGADTQYF.

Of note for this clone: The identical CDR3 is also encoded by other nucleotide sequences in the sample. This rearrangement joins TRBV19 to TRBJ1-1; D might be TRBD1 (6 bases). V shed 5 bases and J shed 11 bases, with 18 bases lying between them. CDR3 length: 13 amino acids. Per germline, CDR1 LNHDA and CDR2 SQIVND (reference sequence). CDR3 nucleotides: TGTGCCAGTAGTGAACACCGGGGGCGGGGGGCTTTCTTT. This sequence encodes CASSEHRGRGAFF. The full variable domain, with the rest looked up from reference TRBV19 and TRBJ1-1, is DGGITQSPKYLFRKEGQNVTLSCEQNLNHDAMYWYRQDPGQGLRLIYYSQIVNDFQKGDIAEGYSVSREKKESFPLTVTSAQKNPTAFYLCASSEHRGRGAFFGQGTRLTVV.

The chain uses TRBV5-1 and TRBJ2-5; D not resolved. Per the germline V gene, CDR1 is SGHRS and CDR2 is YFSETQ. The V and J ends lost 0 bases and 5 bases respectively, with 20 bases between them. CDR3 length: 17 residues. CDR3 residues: CASSLGLSTYNPETQYF. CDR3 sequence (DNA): TGCGCCAGCAGCTTGGGTCTTAGCACCTACAACCCGGAGACCCAGTACTTC. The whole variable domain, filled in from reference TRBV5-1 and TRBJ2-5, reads KAGVTQTPRYLIKTRGQQVTLSCSPISGHRSVSWYQQTPGQGLQFLFEYFSETQRNKGNFPGRFSGRQFSNSRSEMNVSTLELGDSALYLCASSLGLSTYNPETQYFGPGTRLLVL.

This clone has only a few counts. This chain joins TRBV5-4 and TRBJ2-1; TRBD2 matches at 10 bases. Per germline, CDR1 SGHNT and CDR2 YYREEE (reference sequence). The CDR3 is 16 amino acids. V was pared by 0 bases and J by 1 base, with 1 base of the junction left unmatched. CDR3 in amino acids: CASSLEAGGSYNEQFF. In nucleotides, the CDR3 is TGTGCCAGCAGCTTGGAAGCGGGAGGGTCCTACAATGAGCAGTTCTTC.

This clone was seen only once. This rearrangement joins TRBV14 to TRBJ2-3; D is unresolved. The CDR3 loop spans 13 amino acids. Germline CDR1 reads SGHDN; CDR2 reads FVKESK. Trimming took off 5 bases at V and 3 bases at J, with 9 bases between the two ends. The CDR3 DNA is TGTGCCAGCAGCGCAAAGAGGACAGATACGCAGTATTTT. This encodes CASSAKRTDTQYF.

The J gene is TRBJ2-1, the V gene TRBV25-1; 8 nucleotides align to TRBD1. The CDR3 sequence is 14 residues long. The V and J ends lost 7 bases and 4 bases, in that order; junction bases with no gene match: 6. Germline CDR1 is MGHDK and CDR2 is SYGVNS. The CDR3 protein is CASKGQGQYNEQFF. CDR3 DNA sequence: TGTGCCAGCAAAGGACAGGGCCAGTACAATGAGCAGTTCTTC.

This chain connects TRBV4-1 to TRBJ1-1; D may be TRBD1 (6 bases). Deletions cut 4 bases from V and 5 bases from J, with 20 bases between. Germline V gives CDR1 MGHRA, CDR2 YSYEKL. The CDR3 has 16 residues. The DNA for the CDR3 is TGCGCCAGCAGCCTTTTATCAGGGGCCTCAGAAACTGAAGCTTTCTTT. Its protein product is CASSLLSGASETEAFF.

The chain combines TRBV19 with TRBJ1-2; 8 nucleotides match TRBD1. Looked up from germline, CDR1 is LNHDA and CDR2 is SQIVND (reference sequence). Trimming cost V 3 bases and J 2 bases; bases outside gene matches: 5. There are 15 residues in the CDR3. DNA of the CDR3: TGTGCCAGTAGTATGCAGGGGGCGACGAACTATGGCTACACCTTC. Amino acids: CASSMQGATNYGYTF. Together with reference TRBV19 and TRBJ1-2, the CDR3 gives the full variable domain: DGGITQSPKYLFRKEGQNVTLSCEQNLNHDAMYWYRQDPGQGLRLIYYSQIVNDFQKGDIAEGYSVSREKKESFPLTVTSAQKNPTAFYLCASSMQGATNYGYTFGSGTRLTVV.

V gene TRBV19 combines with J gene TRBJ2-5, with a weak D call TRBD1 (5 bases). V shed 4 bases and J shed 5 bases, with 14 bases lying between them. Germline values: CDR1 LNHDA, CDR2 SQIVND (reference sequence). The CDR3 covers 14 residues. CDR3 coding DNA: TGTGCCAGTAGTACCTTCGCAGGGAAGGAGACCCAGTACTTC. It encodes CASSTFAGKETQYF.

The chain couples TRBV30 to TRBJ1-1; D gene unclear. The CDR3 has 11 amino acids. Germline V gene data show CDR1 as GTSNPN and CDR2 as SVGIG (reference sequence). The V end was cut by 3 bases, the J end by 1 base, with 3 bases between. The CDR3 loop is CAWSKNTEAFF. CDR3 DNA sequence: TGTGCCTGGAGCAAGAACACTGAAGCTTTCTTT. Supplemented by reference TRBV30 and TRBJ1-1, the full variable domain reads SQTIHQWPATLVQPVGSPLSLECTVEGTSNPNLYWYRQAAGRGLQLLFYSVGIGQISSEVPQNLSASRPQDRQFILSSKKLLLSDSGFYLCAWSKNTEAFFGQGTRLTVV.

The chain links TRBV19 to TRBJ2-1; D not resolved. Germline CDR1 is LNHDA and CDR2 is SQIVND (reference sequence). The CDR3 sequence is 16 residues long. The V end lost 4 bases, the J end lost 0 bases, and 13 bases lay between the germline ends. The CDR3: CASSNSLRSSYNEQFF. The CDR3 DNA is TGTGCCAGTAGTAATTCTCTAAGAAGCTCCTACAATGAGCAGTTCTTC.

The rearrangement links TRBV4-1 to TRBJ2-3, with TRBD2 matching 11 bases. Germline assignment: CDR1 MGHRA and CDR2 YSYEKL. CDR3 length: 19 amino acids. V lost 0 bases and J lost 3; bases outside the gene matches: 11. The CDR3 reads CASSQDLSGRAGATDTQYF. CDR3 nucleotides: TGCGCCAGCAGCCAAGACCTTAGCGGGAGGGCCGGTGCGACAGATACGCAGTATTTT.

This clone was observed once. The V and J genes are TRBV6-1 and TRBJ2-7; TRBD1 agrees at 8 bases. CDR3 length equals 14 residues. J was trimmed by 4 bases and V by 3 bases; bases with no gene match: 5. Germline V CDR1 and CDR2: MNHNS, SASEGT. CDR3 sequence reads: CASSDSRDRYEQYV. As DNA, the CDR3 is TGTGCCAGCAGTGACAGCCGGGACAGGTACGAGCAGTACGTC.

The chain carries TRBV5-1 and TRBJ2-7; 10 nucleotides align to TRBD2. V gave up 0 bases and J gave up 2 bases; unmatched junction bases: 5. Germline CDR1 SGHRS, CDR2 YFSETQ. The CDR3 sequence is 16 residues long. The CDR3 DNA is TGCGCCAGCAGCTTGGCCCGACTAGCGGGTCCCTACGAGCAGTACGTC. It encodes CASSLARLAGPYEQYV.

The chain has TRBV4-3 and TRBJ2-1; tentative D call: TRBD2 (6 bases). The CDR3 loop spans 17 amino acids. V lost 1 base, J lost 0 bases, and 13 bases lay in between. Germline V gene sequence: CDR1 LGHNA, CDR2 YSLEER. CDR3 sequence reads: CASSQGSGRVSYNEQFF. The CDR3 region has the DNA TGCGCCAGCAGCCAAGGGAGCGGGCGGGTCTCCTACAATGAGCAGTTCTTC.